These 26 T cell receptor beta chains share one sample of origin, sequenced in a study of T cells after yellow fever vaccination. TCRdb independently ran MiXCR on the 5' RACE reads; one entry per CDR3 protein. This table has about 10,000 distinct CDR3 sequences, under 5% appearing once. The material sequenced was PBMCs, either bulk or a sorted T-cell subset (CD4+, CD8+, memory, or dextramer-sorted; not recorded which), taken around 14 days after the first yellow fever vaccination. The receptor set was obtained from a man aged 18 to 29 who received the YFV17D yellow fever vaccine.

This clonotype showed up many times. V is TRBV12-5 and J is TRBJ1-5, with D perhaps matching TRBD1 (6 bases). Germline CDR1 is LGHNT and CDR2 is FRNRAP. V shed 5 bases and J shed 3 bases, with 11 bases lying between them. This CDR3 has 14 amino acids. CDR3 residues: CASGPRGANQPQHF. Written as DNA, the CDR3 is TGTGCTAGTGGTCCACGGGGGGCCAATCAGCCCCAGCATTTT.

This clonotype was seen at least ten times. The chain employs TRBV4-1 and TRBJ1-1; TRBD1 matches at 7 bases. Germline trimming cut 4 bases from V and 1 base from J; bases unmatched to any gene: 9. Germline V gene data show CDR1 as MGHRA and CDR2 as YSYEKL. This CDR3 spans 16 amino acids. CDR3 amino acids: CASSRGQARENTEAFF. CDR3 sequence (DNA): TGCGCCAGCAGCCGAGGACAGGCCAGAGAGAACACTGAAGCTTTCTTT.

There are many counts of this clonotype. The chain employs TRBV12-5 and TRBJ2-7; D gene ambiguous. With 2 bases removed from V and 2 bases from J, the gap between germline ends came to 10 bases. Germline V gives CDR1 LGHNT, CDR2 FRNRAP. CDR3 length equals 14 residues. The CDR3 DNA reads TGTGCTAGTGGTTTGCCAGCAAGGACCTACGAGCAGTACGTC. This codes for CASGLPARTYEQYV.

By its share, this clonotype is medium-sized. The genes are TRBV4-3 and TRBJ2-2, with TRBD1 matching over 8 bases. V was pared by 2 bases and J by 0 bases, with 8 bases of the junction left unmatched. Germline V lookup: CDR1 LGHNA, CDR2 YSLEER. This CDR3 has 18 residues. In nucleotides, the CDR3 is TGCGCCAGCAGCCAATCCGGACAGGGCGCTCCGAACACCGGGGAGCTGTTTTTT. As protein: CASSQSGQGAPNTGELFF.

By sample share, this clonotype is medium-sized (0.01 to 0.1%). The J gene is TRBJ2-1, the V gene TRBV7-3; D is possibly TRBD2 (7 bases). V lost 3 bases, J lost 6 bases, and 9 bases lay in between. Germline V lookup: CDR1 SGHTA, CDR2 FQGTGA. The CDR3 runs to 13 residues. The CDR3 DNA sequence: TGTGCCAGCAGCTTGGGGGGGGCCAATGAGCAGTTCTTC. Its protein product is CASSLGGANEQFF.

This clonotype was seen at least ten times. The chain joins TRBV6-2 or TRBV6-3 to TRBJ2-3; D is possibly TRBD2 (6 bases). The ends were cut back, 6 bases at V and 2 bases at J, with 12 bases in the middle. Germline assignment: CDR1 MNHEY and CDR2 SVGEGT. CDR3 size: 14 residues. CDR3 bases: TGTGCCAGCAGCCGCCGGGACTCCACAGATACGCAGTATTTT. Translation gives CASSRRDSTDTQYF.

This clonotype has ten or more counts. The rearrangement uses TRBV28 and TRBJ1-5, with unresolved D. CDR3 size: 12 residues. Germline lookup yields CDR1 MDHEN and CDR2 SYDVKM. Trimming pared 7 bases from V and 6 bases from J, leaving 10 bases between. In DNA form, the CDR3 reads TGTGCCAGCACCGATCGGGCTCAGCCCCAGCATTTT. Protein sequence: CASTDRAQPQHF.

The chain combines TRBV7-7 with TRBJ2-7; TRBD2 matches 8 bases. Germline V gene sequence: CDR1 SSHAT, CDR2 FNYEAQ (reference sequence). The junction had 5 bases not matched to a gene; V was cut back by 3 bases and J by 1 base. The CDR3 length is 15 residues. The CDR3 coding sequence is TGTGCCAGCAGCTTGTTCGGGGGGGATTCCTACGAGCAGTACTTC. It yields the protein CASSLFGGDSYEQYF.

This clonotype was detected many times. The rearrangement links TRBV20-1 to TRBJ2-3; 13 bases fit TRBD2. The germline V gene has CDR1 DFQATT and CDR2 SNEGSKA (reference sequence). Trimming cost V 5 bases and J 7 bases; bases outside gene matches: 12. The CDR3 consists of 16 residues. Here the CDR3 DNA reads TGCAGTGCTGGGGCGACTAGCGGGGGGACTCGCTATACGCAGTATTTT. It translates to CSAGATSGGTRYTQYF.

Ten or more counts support this clonotype. V gene TRBV7-2 combines with J gene TRBJ1-6; D remains ambiguous. CDR3 size: 13 residues. The V gene's germline CDR1 is SGHTA and CDR2 FQGNSA. The V gene lost 3 bases and the J gene lost 9 bases, with 9 bases spanning the gap. The DNA for the CDR3 is TGTGCCAGCAGCTTGTCAGCTGGTTCACCCCTCCACTTT. Amino acid sequence: CASSLSAGSPLHF.

By proportion, this clonotype is medium-sized (0.01 to 0.1%). This sequence joins TRBV7-8 and TRBJ1-2; perhaps TRBD1 as D (5 bases). The germline V gene encodes CDR1 SGHVS and CDR2 FQNEAQ. The CDR3 totals 13 residues. V was shortened by 6 bases and J by 6 bases, with 14 bases between the two germline ends. The CDR3 here is CASRPRAGNGYTF. The CDR3 nucleotides read TGTGCCAGCAGACCTAGGGCAGGGAATGGCTACACCTTC.

This clonotype rates as medium-sized. DNA for the CDR3: TGTGCCAGTAATGAGCAGGGATTTACTGAAGCTTTCTTT. This translates into CASNEQGFTEAFF. This chain links TRBV19 with TRBJ1-1, with TRBD1 as a possible D gene (5 bases). Trimming stripped 7 bases from V and 5 bases from J, with 14 bases between. The CDR3 is 13 residues long. The V gene's germline CDR1 is LNHDA and CDR2 SQIVND (reference sequence).

This clonotype ranks as medium-sized. This chain links TRBV5-1 with TRBJ2-3; 9 nucleotides match TRBD2. Trimming at V came to 0 bases and at J to 2 bases, leaving 4 bases not matched to a gene. The CDR3 spans 16 residues. Germline V lookup: CDR1 SGHRS, CDR2 YFSETQ. The CDR3 loop is CASSLVASGATDTQYF. CDR3 bases: TGCGCCAGCAGCTTGGTGGCTAGCGGGGCCACAGATACGCAGTATTTT.

In its sample, this clonotype was seen many times. This chain connects TRBV7-6 to TRBJ1-2; D remains ambiguous. V was shortened by 4 bases and J by 7 bases, with 10 bases between the two germline ends. This CDR3 is 12 amino acids long. From germline, CDR1 is SGHVS and CDR2 FNYEAQ. CDR3 DNA sequence: TGTGCCAGCAGCTCGAGTCAGGCTGGCTACACCTTC. Translated: CASSSSQAGYTF.

This clonotype occurred many times. The V call is TRBV7-6, the J call TRBJ1-1, with D possibly being TRBD1 (6 bases). The CDR3 contains 15 residues. In germline, CDR1 is SGHVS, CDR2 FNYEAQ. The germline V and J ends were trimmed by 0 bases and 6 bases, with 14 bases remaining between them. Here the CDR3 reads CASSLAQGKLAEAFF. The CDR3 bases are TGTGCCAGCAGCTTAGCTCAGGGGAAGCTCGCTGAAGCTTTCTTT. The full variable domain, rest sourced from reference TRBV7-6 and TRBJ1-1, is GAGVSQSPRYKVTKRGQDVALRCDPISGHVSLYWYRQALGQGPEFLTYFNYEAQQDKSGLPNDRFSAERPEGSISTLTIQRTEQRDSAMYRCASSLAQGKLAEAFFGQGTRLTVV.

Many counts were recorded for this clonotype. J is TRBJ2-3 and V is TRBV3-1; D is unresolved. Germline CDR1 reads LGHDT; CDR2 reads YNNKEL (reference sequence). This CDR3 is built from 14 residues. V was cut by 4 bases and J by 0 bases, with 8 bases left in between. CDR3 sequence reads: CASSPRSSTDTQYF. The CDR3 DNA follows: TGTGCCAGCAGCCCCCGTTCTAGCACAGATACGCAGTATTTT.

This clonotype was recorded at least ten times. The chain joins TRBV7-2 to TRBJ2-1, with TRBD2 identical over 8 bases. Trimming at V came to 3 bases and at J to 4 bases, leaving 5 bases not matched to a gene. CDR1 and CDR2 (germline): SGHTA, FQGNSA. The CDR3 consists of 15 residues. The CDR3 loop reads CASSLGAGVYNEQFF. CDR3 bases: TGTGCCAGCAGCTTGGGAGCGGGGGTGTACAATGAGCAGTTCTTC.

This clonotype was detected many times. The chain combines TRBV20-1 with TRBJ1-1; D gene unclear. Germline-derived CDR1 and CDR2 are DFQATT and SNEGSKA (reference sequence). The CDR3 loop spans 12 amino acids. V shed 0 bases and J shed 4 bases, with 6 bases lying between them. The CDR3 protein is CSARDRSTEAFF. In DNA, the CDR3 is TGCAGTGCTAGAGATCGAAGCACTGAAGCTTTCTTT.

This clonotype has at least ten counts. The CDR3 nucleotides are TGTGCCAGCAGCGAGGGACATCCCTCGGGAAACATTCAGTACTTC. It translates to CASSEGHPSGNIQYF. The J gene is TRBJ2-4, the V gene TRBV5-4; a weak D match, TRBD1 (6 bases). Trimming pared 4 bases from V and 6 bases from J, leaving 17 bases between. Looked up from germline, CDR1 is SGHNT and CDR2 is YYREEE (reference sequence). The CDR3 is made up of 15 amino acids.

This clonotype was detected many times. The V call is TRBV5-6, the J call TRBJ1-2; the D is unclear. V was shortened by 4 bases and J by 0 bases, with 10 bases between the two germline ends. Looked up from germline, CDR1 is SGHDT and CDR2 is YYEEEE. The CDR3 is 14 residues long. This CDR3 reads CASSPMQSNYGYTF. The DNA for the CDR3 is TGTGCCAGCAGCCCTATGCAGTCTAACTATGGCTACACCTTC.

This clonotype occurred many times. The rearrangement joins TRBV13 to TRBJ2-7; no clear D. Germline assignment: CDR1 PRHDT and CDR2 FYEKMQ (reference sequence). Between the trimmed V and J ends, which lost 0 bases and 2 bases, there was a span of 2 bases. The CDR3 is 12 residues long. CDR3 sequence reads: CASSLGAYEQYV. For the CDR3, the DNA is TGTGCCAGCAGCTTAGGGGCCTACGAGCAGTACGTC.

This clonotype was seen at least ten times. The genes are TRBV2 and TRBJ2-1, with 9 bases identical to TRBD2. V was clipped by 8 bases and J by 6 bases; unmatched bases: 11. This CDR3 has 15 amino acids. The germline gives CDR1 SNHLY, CDR2 FYNNEI. DNA for the CDR3: TGTGCCAGCTTTACATGGCGGGGGGGGTTCAATGAGCAGTTCTTC. Its translation is CASFTWRGGFNEQFF.

This clonotype was found many times. V gene TRBV20-1 combines with J gene TRBJ1-5; D unclear. The CDR3 sequence is 12 residues long. V dropped 5 bases and J dropped 4 bases, with 9 bases sitting between them. The germline gives CDR1 DFQATT, CDR2 SNEGSKA (reference sequence). The CDR3 DNA sequence: TGCAGTGCTGTTTCCGGGAATCAGCCCCAGCATTTT. It translates to CSAVSGNQPQHF.

This clonotype was seen many times. The rearrangement joins TRBV10-2 to TRBJ2-7; 8 bases are shared with TRBD1. Germline loops: CDR1 WSHSY, CDR2 SAAADI. The CDR3 runs to 13 residues. V dropped 8 bases and J dropped 2; count of bases not matched to a gene: 5. The CDR3 DNA follows: TGCGCCAGCCGACAGGGGACCACCTACGAGCAGTACTTC. Translated: CASRQGTTYEQYF.

In its sample, this clonotype ranks as medium-sized. The J gene is TRBJ1-1, the V gene TRBV29-1; D gene uncertain. Germline lookup yields CDR1 SQVTM and CDR2 ANQGSEA. The length of the CDR3 is 13 residues. Trimming pared 3 bases from V and 3 bases from J, leaving 11 bases between. CDR3 loop: CSVEKGWDTEAFF. CDR3 DNA: TGCAGCGTTGAGAAGGGTTGGGACACTGAAGCTTTCTTT.

V gene TRBV5-4 combines with J gene TRBJ2-1; TRBD2 is a possible D gene (5 bases). The CDR3 loop spans 13 amino acids. Looked up from germline, CDR1 is SGHNT and CDR2 is YYREEE (reference sequence). V lost 3 bases and J 9 bases, leaving 13 bases between the germline ends. The CDR3 here is CASSSWTAGEQFF. For the CDR3, the DNA is TGTGCCAGCAGCTCGTGGACTGCCGGTGAGCAGTTCTTC.